This T cell receptor (beta chain) comes out of a study of blood T cell repertoires in COVID-19. Looking at the study overall: Samples came from the United States, Italy and Spain, spanning acute and convalescent COVID-19. From T cells, B-cell-depleted T cells, or PBMCs came the material, which was cDNA or gDNA.

In the source study's methods: Reference gene primer amplification in the assay estimated nucleated cell counts. TCRdb's copy holds only in-frame clones and misses some; the assay was immunoSEQ multiplex PCR. Clone size and V and J calls were adopted from that table, with D and trimming inferred from the DNA. Of roughly 30,000 clones in the sample, approximately 80% are singletons; the top ten hold about 42%. This clone has a handful of counts. The CDR3 has 13 residues. Deletions cut 5 bases from V and 3 bases from J, with 10 bases between. CDR1 is SGHAT, CDR2 FQDESV, per germline (reference sequence).

Sequenced sample: peripheral blood. The TCR originated in a woman aged 80 or older with acute or convalescent COVID-19. This chain connects TRBV11-1 to TRBJ1-1; D is ambiguous. CDR3 DNA: TGTGCCAGCAGCCCCCGAGGAGACACTGAAGCTTTCTTT. Translation: CASSPRGDTEAFF.